The rows below give T cell receptor beta chains drawn from one sample of a study of cytomegalovirus exposure and HLA in healthy donors. TCRdb keeps only in-frame clones here, not all; method: immunoSEQ multiplex PCR. The sample lists roughly 200,000 clones, about 80% occurring once. The specimen sequenced was PBMCs. The receptors derive from a woman aged 60-75 years in good health and CMV-seropositive. The CDR3 runs from the conserved cysteine through the conserved F or W. D genes are given only for firm matches. Size is omitted from some rows. Given values are once, few, many or a class for expanded clones.

cdr3_nt cdr3_aa d_call clone_size j_call v_call
TGTGCCAGCTCACCAATGGAGGAAAGCTACGAGCAGTACTTC CASSPMEESYEQYF . . TRBJ2-7 TRBV18
TGTGCCTGGAGTGGCACAGGGAAAATCGGGAATGAGCAGTTCTTC CAWSGTGKIGNEQFF . few TRBJ2-1 TRBV30
TGTGCCAGCAATGGGGGGGGTATCACCGGGGAGCTGTTTTTT CASNGGGITGELFF TRBD2 . TRBJ2-2 TRBV28
TGTGCCAGTAGTACAAACGACAGGGGAAGCTCCTATAATTCACCCCTCCACTTT CASSTNDRGSSYNSPLHF TRBD1 . TRBJ1-6 TRBV19
TGTGCCAGCCGGTCGGTCGGGGAGCTGTTTTTT CASRSVGELFF . . TRBJ2-2 TRBV28
TGTGCCACCAGCAGAGAGAGGGGAGGGGACTATGGCTACACCTTC CATSRERGGDYGYTF . . TRBJ1-2 TRBV15
TGTGCCAGCAGCGTAGCGGGTAGCGGGGCCCTCTACAATGAGCAGTTCTTC CASSVAGSGALYNEQFF TRBD2 . TRBJ2-1 TRBV9
TGTGCCAGCAGTTTACGGGGAAATAGCAATCAGCCCCAGCATTTT CASSLRGNSNQPQHF . . TRBJ1-5 TRBV2
TGTGCCAGTAGTATCTCCGGGACTTCCCCCAACAATGAGCAGTTCTTC CASSISGTSPNNEQFF . few TRBJ2-1 TRBV19
TGCGCCAGCAGCAAGGGGTTGGGGACAACTAGCTCCTACGAGCAGTACTTC CASSKGLGTTSSYEQYF . . TRBJ2-7 TRBV5-1
TGTGCCAGCGAAACTGGAGTGAACACTGAAGCTTTCTTT CASETGVNTEAFF . . TRBJ1-1 TRBV7-9
TGTGCCAGCTCACCGGAACGGCGGGGGGGCACAGATACGCAGTATTTT CASSPERRGGTDTQYF TRBD2 . TRBJ2-3 TRBV18
TGTGCCAGCAGTGGTCTCCGGGACAGGGATTTCACTAATGAAAAACTGTTTTTT CASSGLRDRDFTNEKLFF TRBD1 . TRBJ1-4 TRBV25-1
TGTGCCAGCAGCCCATCGGGACAGATGAACACTGAAGCTTTCTTT CASSPSGQMNTEAFF TRBD1 . TRBJ1-1 TRBV7-3
TGCGCCAGCAGCTCGACTAGTGCAGAGACCCAGTACTTC CASSSTSAETQYF . . TRBJ2-5 TRBV5-1
TGTGCCAGCCAGGGGGACACAGATACGCAGTATTTT CASQGDTDTQYF . once TRBJ2-3 TRBV21-1
TGTGCCAGCAGGGCTAGGGGGGGCGCTCTGAACACTGAAGCTTTCTTT CASRARGGALNTEAFF . . TRBJ1-1 TRBV7-2
TGTGCCAGCTCAGCATTGACAGGGGTTGGAAACACCATATATTTT CASSALTGVGNTIYF TRBD1 . TRBJ1-3 TRBV18
TGTGCCAGCAGCTACCGGGCAACAGGGTACGGCACAGATACGCAGTATTTT CASSYRATGYGTDTQYF . . TRBJ2-3 TRBV5-6
TGTGCCAGCAGTGACTCGGGGCAGGGCACAGATACGCAGTATTTT CASSDSGQGTDTQYF . . TRBJ2-3 TRBV6-4
TGTGCCAGCGGGGGACAGGGAGAGCCGGGTGGCTACACCTTC CASGGQGEPGGYTF TRBD1 . TRBJ1-2 TRBV2
TGTGCCAGCAGTTTGGGACAGGGTCAAGAGACCCAGTACTTC CASSLGQGQETQYF TRBD1 . TRBJ2-5 TRBV7-2
TGTGCCAGCAGCCTGACTGCGAACACCGGGGAGCTGTTTTTT CASSLTANTGELFF . . TRBJ2-2 TRBV7-3
TGTGCCAGCAGTAAGTTAGAACAGTACTTC CASSKLEQYF . . TRBJ2-5 TRBV6-6
TGTGCCAGTAGTATCGCCGACACGGATGGCTACACCTTC CASSIADTDGYTF . . TRBJ1-2 TRBV19
TGTGCCAGCAGTTCAACATATAACACAGATACGCAGTATTTT CASSSTYNTDTQYF . . TRBJ2-3 TRBV27
TGTGCCAGCAGCCTCTCGCGGGAAGGCGAAAAACTGTTTTTT CASSLSREGEKLFF . . TRBJ1-4 TRBV7-9
TGTGCCAGCAGCACCGGGACAGGGGGTAGCACCGGGGAGCTGTTTTTT CASSTGTGGSTGELFF TRBD1 few TRBJ2-2 TRBV27
TGTGCCAGCAAGCGGACAGGGAACACAGATACGCAGTATTTT CASKRTGNTDTQYF TRBD1 . TRBJ2-3 TRBV6-5
TGTGCCAGTAGTCCAACGGGACAGTGGACCTACGAGCAGTACTTC CASSPTGQWTYEQYF TRBD1 . TRBJ2-7 TRBV25-1
TGTGCCTGGAGTTTACAACAGGGTGCGGATCAGCCCCAGCATTTT CAWSLQQGADQPQHF . . TRBJ1-5 TRBV30
TGTGCCTGGAGTAGAAAGGGGGCTTTTAATGAGCAGTTCTTC CAWSRKGAFNEQFF TRBD1 . TRBJ2-1 TRBV30
TGTGCCATCGCGGGACAGGGAGGCTCTCCTAATCAGCCCCAGCATTTT CAIAGQGGSPNQPQHF TRBD1 . TRBJ1-5 TRBV2
TGTGCCAGCAGCCAAGGTAGCGACCCGACCTACGAGCAGTACTTC CASSQGSDPTYEQYF . . TRBJ2-7 TRBV4-2
TGTGCCAGCAGTGGGTCAGGGGGCTTTGGCTACACCTTC CASSGSGGFGYTF TRBD1 . TRBJ1-2 TRBV2
TGTGCCAGTAGCCGACAGGGGGACCAAGAGACCCAGTACTTC CASSRQGDQETQYF TRBD1 few TRBJ2-5 TRBV19
TGTGCCAGCAGTGAAGCGGACTGGGACAGGAGCCTACACAGGACGCAGTATTTT CASSEADWDRSLHRTQYF TRBD1 . TRBJ2-3 TRBV2
TGTGCCAGCAGGACTACAGGGGCCACAGATACGCAGTATTTT CASRTTGATDTQYF TRBD1 . TRBJ2-3 TRBV5-4
TGTGCCAGCAGCTCGGGACTAGCCTACGAGCAGTACTTC CASSSGLAYEQYF TRBD2 . TRBJ2-7 TRBV5-4
TGTGCCTGGAGTGGGCAGGGCAATCAGCCCCAGCATTTT CAWSGQGNQPQHF . few TRBJ1-5 TRBV30